The rows below give T cell receptor beta chains drawn from one sample of a study of T cell repertoires in cytomegalovirus infection. A single record per CDR3 protein comes from TCRdb applying MiXCR to the reads. This sample carries approximately 1,000,000 distinct CDR3 sequences, roughly 30% of them seen once, and the ten largest clones take roughly 13%. These receptors lack a known antigen. The material was cultured CD8+ T cells from PBMCs, obtained from culture after CMV antigen stimulation. These receptors came from a human donor in good health (CMV status not recorded). Some clones in this sample may be carry-over from other donors' samples. Each CDR3 is given with its conserved first and last residue. A D gene is named only where the DNA matches it firmly. Some rows have no size entry. The others give once, few or many, or a class for an expanded clone.

J gene,V gene,D gene,clone size,CDR3 DNA,CDR3 protein
TRBJ1-4,TRBV6-5,NA,few,TGTGCCAGCAGTTACTCCCTAGCAGGGGTTGGTGAAAAACTGTTTTTT,CASSYSLAGVGEKLFF
TRBJ1-5,TRBV27,NA,NA,TGTGCCAGCAGCCTCGGGTCACGAAATCAGCCCCAGCATTTT,CASSLGSRNQPQHF
TRBJ2-1,TRBV27,NA,NA,TGTGCCAGCAGTCACATTCCCTACAATGAGCAGTTCTTC,CASSHIPYNEQFF
TRBJ2-7,TRBV12-3/TRBV12-4,NA,many,TGTGCCAGCAGCCCGACAGGCTTTTCCTACGAGCAGTACTTC,CASSPTGFSYEQYF
TRBJ2-7,TRBV7-2,NA,once,TGTGCCAGCAGCTTAGGCGGATACGAGGTCTACGAGCAGTACTTC,CASSLGGYEVYEQYF
TRBJ1-1,TRBV12-3/TRBV12-4,TRBD1,many,TGTGCCAGCAGCACCCCCCGGGACAGGGTTCTCTTGGGCTTT,CASSTPRDRVLLGF
TRBJ1-1,TRBV10-2,NA,NA,TGCGCCAGCGGTGAGAGCTTTCTTAACACTGAAGCTTTCTTT,CASGESFLNTEAFF
TRBJ2-5,TRBV6-5,NA,NA,TGTGCCAGCAGCTGGGGAGCTAGGGAGCAAGAGACCCAGTACTTC,CASSWGAREQETQYF
TRBJ1-1,TRBV6-5,NA,NA,TGTGCCAGCAGTTACTCCGGGGAAGTTAACACTGAAGCTTTCTTT,CASSYSGEVNTEAFF
TRBJ2-7,TRBV29-1,NA,NA,TGCAGCGTTGAAGATCAGGAGACAGGCTACGAGCAGTACTTC,CSVEDQETGYEQYF
TRBJ2-7,TRBV2,NA,NA,TGTGCCAGCAGTGAATACAGGAGCTCCTACGAGCAGTACTTC,CASSEYRSSYEQYF
TRBJ2-1,TRBV11-2,NA,few,TGTGCCAGCAGCTTAGATCGGCCTGAGCAGTTCTTC,CASSLDRPEQFF
TRBJ2-5,TRBV6-2/TRBV6-3,TRBD2,NA,TGTGCCAGCGCTAGCGGGGGATTCCTACAAGAGACCCAGTACTTC,CASASGGFLQETQYF
TRBJ2-1,TRBV9,NA,NA,TGTGCCAGCAGCGTTCCACAGGGCATAACGAGCTCCTACAATGAGCAGTTCTTC,CASSVPQGITSSYNEQFF
TRBJ1-2,TRBV6-5,NA,few,TGTGCCACCTGGACACCCTCCAACTATGGCTACACCTTC,CATWTPSNYGYTF
TRBJ1-2,TRBV12-3/TRBV12-4,TRBD1,many,TGTGCCAGCTGGGGGGCGGGACAGGTGTCCTCTAGGGAAAACATTTATGGCTACACCTTC,CASWGAGQVSSRENIYGYTF
TRBJ1-1,TRBV6-1,TRBD1,few,TGTGCCAGCAGTGTCGCCGGGACAGGGACTGAAGCTTTCTTT,CASSVAGTGTEAFF
TRBJ1-1,TRBV6-6,NA,NA,TGTGCCAGCAGTTACAAGAGTGAAGCTTTCTTT,CASSYKSEAFF
TRBJ1-1,TRBV11-2,NA,NA,TGTGCCAGCAGCCAGTTAAGGTACACTGAAGCTTTCTTT,CASSQLRYTEAFF
TRBJ2-7,TRBV7-6,NA,NA,TGTGCCAGCAGCTTTGAATGGGGGGTCGAGCAGTACTTC,CASSFEWGVEQYF
TRBJ1-1,TRBV20-1,NA,NA,TGCAGTGCTCGTTGGGGGGTCGGCGACACTGAAGCTTTCTTT,CSARWGVGDTEAFF
TRBJ2-1,TRBV6-6,NA,NA,TGTGCCAGCAGAAAGAGGGCTAGCGACAATGAGCAGTTCTTC,CASRKRASDNEQFF
TRBJ1-2,TRBV11-2,NA,NA,TGTGCCAGCAGTTTTACGGGAGCCTCAGTCTATGGCTACACCTTC,CASSFTGASVYGYTF
TRBJ1-1,TRBV29-1,TRBD1,few,TGCAGCGTTGAGCTGACAGGGGGCGTTTGGGACACTGAAGCTTTCTTT,CSVELTGGVWDTEAFF
TRBJ1-1,TRBV19,TRBD1,NA,TGTGCCAGTAGTATAATAACAGGGGTACCTGAAGCTTTCTTT,CASSIITGVPEAFF
TRBJ1-5,TRBV20-1,TRBD1,few,TGCAGTGCTAGATCGGACAGGGCCGAGGGGGGTTATAGCAATCAGCCCCAGCATTTT,CSARSDRAEGGYSNQPQHF
TRBJ1-5,TRBV5-6,NA,NA,TGTGCCAGCAGCTTTGGGCAGCTTAGCAATCAGCCCCAGCATTTT,CASSFGQLSNQPQHF
TRBJ2-1,TRBV7-2,NA,many,TGTGCCAGCAGCGACCCCTACAATGAGCAGTTCTTC,CASSDPYNEQFF
TRBJ2-1,TRBV7-8,NA,many,TGTGCCAGCAGCTTACGTAGATATTACAATGAGCAGTTCTTC,CASSLRRYYNEQFF
TRBJ2-1,TRBV12-3/TRBV12-4,TRBD2,many,TGTGCCAGCAGTTTACCTAGCGGGGGGGATGAGCAGTTCTTC,CASSLPSGGDEQFF
TRBJ1-5,TRBV28,NA,many,TGTGCCAGCAGTTTCCTCGCGGGTTCCGAAGATAGCAATCAGCCCCAGCATTTT,CASSFLAGSEDSNQPQHF
TRBJ2-3,TRBV7-8,TRBD2,many,TGTGCCAGCAGCTTAGGCGGGAGCCTTTCCTTCACAGATACGCAGTATTTT,CASSLGGSLSFTDTQYF
TRBJ2-3,TRBV2,NA,NA,TGTGCCAGCAGTGAGGGGGAAACTAGCACAGATACGCAGTATTTT,CASSEGETSTDTQYF
TRBJ1-1,TRBV25-1,NA,NA,TGTGCCAGCAGTGAATGGGGATCTGCAGAAGCTTTCTTT,CASSEWGSAEAFF
TRBJ2-7,TRBV7-6,NA,many,TGTGCCAGCAGCTTAGCCGGGACCGGCTACGAGCAGTACTTC,CASSLAGTGYEQYF
TRBJ1-2,TRBV18,NA,NA,TGTGCCAGCGAGGTGACGGGTGAACTCGACGGCTACACCTTC,CASEVTGELDGYTF
TRBJ2-3,TRBV11-3,NA,few,TGTGCCAGCAGCCCCGGGACATTTACAGATACGCAGTATTTT,CASSPGTFTDTQYF
TRBJ2-1,TRBV11-2,TRBD1,NA,TGTGCCAGCAGCTATTTTGCTGGGGACAGGGGGCTCTACAATGAGCAGTTCTTC,CASSYFAGDRGLYNEQFF
TRBJ2-7,TRBV7-2,NA,many,TGTGCCAGCAGCTTAGTTCCTAGCCCTGGCTACGAGCAGTACTTC,CASSLVPSPGYEQYF